Listed below are T cell receptor beta chains from one sample, sequenced in a study of blood T cell repertoires in COVID-19. TCRdb keeps only in-frame clones here, not all; method: immunoSEQ multiplex PCR. The repertoire holds roughly 140,000 clones, with more than 75% as singletons. The source material was peripheral blood. These receptors were collected from a man aged 55 to 70 with acute or convalescent COVID-19. Both conserved end residues are part of each CDR3. D genes are given only for firm matches. Part of the rows lack a size; the others show once, few, many or a class for expanded clones.

clone_size,v_call,j_call,d_call,cdr3_nt,cdr3_aa
.,TRBV6-2/TRBV6-3,TRBJ2-3,.,TGTGCCAGCAGTCTCCCTAGGAATACGCAGTATTTT,CASSLPRNTQYF
.,TRBV7-2,TRBJ2-2,.,TGTGCCAGCAGCTCGCGGCTCCTTGCCGGGGAGCTGTTTTTT,CASSSRLLAGELFF
.,TRBV12-3/TRBV12-4,TRBJ1-2,.,TGTGCCAGCAGTTTACAGAATGGCTACACCTTC,CASSLQNGYTF
once,TRBV29-1,TRBJ2-6,.,TGCAGCGCCTCGACTGAGTCTGGGGCCAACGTCCTGACTTTC,CSASTESGANVLTF
few,TRBV4-1,TRBJ2-7,TRBD2,TGCGCCAGCAGCACGCTAGCGGGAGTGGGAGAGCAGTACTTC,CASSTLAGVGEQYF
.,TRBV9,TRBJ1-1,.,TGTGCCAGACCCGAGGGGAACACTGAAGCTTTCTTT,CARPEGNTEAFF
.,TRBV13,TRBJ2-1,TRBD2,TGTGCCAGCAGCATTCGGACTAGCGGGAGTTTCAATGAGCAGTTCTTC,CASSIRTSGSFNEQFF
.,TRBV5-1,TRBJ2-3,TRBD2,TGCGCCAGCAGTAGGCGGGGGGAAGCCGCAGATACGCAGTATTTT,CASSRRGEAADTQYF
.,TRBV4-1,TRBJ2-4,TRBD2,TGCGCCAGCAGCCCGAGACTAGCGGGGGAAAACATTCAGTACTTC,CASSPRLAGENIQYF
.,TRBV30,TRBJ1-4,.,TGTGCCTGGGCGGGACTGAATAATGAAAAACTGTTTTTT,CAWAGLNNEKLFF
.,TRBV6-2/TRBV6-3,TRBJ2-2,TRBD1,TGTGCCAGCAGTTTCCGATCCGGGACAGGGAACACCGGGGAGCTGTTTTTT,CASSFRSGTGNTGELFF
.,TRBV11-2,TRBJ1-1,TRBD1,TGTGCCAGCAGCCTAGGACTTGACAGGGTTGCTTTCTTT,CASSLGLDRVAFF
few,TRBV5-1,TRBJ2-2,TRBD1,TGCGCCAGCAGCTCCGGGACAGGGTTCGACACCGGGGAGCTGTTTTTT,CASSSGTGFDTGELFF
.,TRBV6-2/TRBV6-3,TRBJ2-7,TRBD1,TGTGCCAGCAGTGGACCCGGGACAGGGGCCTACGAGCAGTACTTC,CASSGPGTGAYEQYF
.,TRBV4-1,TRBJ2-7,.,TGCGCCAGCAGCCCTGAGCCGGGACTCCTGGTCCACGAGCAGTACTTC,CASSPEPGLLVHEQYF
.,TRBV18,TRBJ2-1,.,TGTGCCAGCTCCTCCGGGAGCGAGCAGTTCTTC,CASSSGSEQFF
.,TRBV19,TRBJ2-5,TRBD2,TGTGCCAGTAGTATCCCGGGACTAGCGGGAGGGCAGGAGACCCAGTACTTC,CASSIPGLAGGQETQYF
.,TRBV5-1,TRBJ2-1,.,TGCGCCAGCAGCTTGGTTCTCTCCAATGAGCAGTTCTTC,CASSLVLSNEQFF
many,TRBV28,TRBJ1-5,.,TGTGCCAGCAGTTTATCAGGGGGCAATCAGCCCCAGCATTTT,CASSLSGGNQPQHF
.,TRBV18,TRBJ2-3,TRBD2,TGTGCCAGCTCACCAGGGATCACTAGCGGCCCTAGCACAGATACGCAGTATTTT,CASSPGITSGPSTDTQYF
.,TRBV10-1,TRBJ2-1,TRBD2,TGCGCCAGCAGTGTCGGCCAGCGGGAGAGTGAGGAGCAGTTCTTC,CASSVGQRESEEQFF
.,TRBV28,TRBJ2-7,.,TGTGCCAGCAGCCTACAGGTTAGCTCCTACGAGCAGTACTTC,CASSLQVSSYEQYF
.,TRBV19,TRBJ1-3,.,TGTGCCAGTAGTATCGCGACAGGTGGTGACACCATATATTTT,CASSIATGGDTIYF
once,TRBV5-1,TRBJ2-5,TRBD2,TGCGCCAGCAGCTTGGGACTAGCGGGAGGTTTTGAGACCCAGTACTTC,CASSLGLAGGFETQYF
.,TRBV28,TRBJ1-1,TRBD1,TGTGCCAGCGGAGACTACACAGGGGGCGCCGAAGCTTTCTTT,CASGDYTGGAEAFF
.,TRBV4-1,TRBJ2-2,.,TGCGCCAGCAGCCATGGACCGGCGGGATTGGGCGGGGAGCTGTTTTTT,CASSHGPAGLGGELFF
.,TRBV7-8,TRBJ1-4,.,TGTGCCAGCAGCTTAAGCAACAGCAATGAAAAACTGTTTTTT,CASSLSNSNEKLFF
few,TRBV24-1,TRBJ1-5,.,TGTGCCACCAGTGATTCTGATCAGCCCCAGCATTTT,CATSDSDQPQHF
.,TRBV21-1,TRBJ2-2,.,TGTGCCAGCAGCAAAGATAAGACAGAACACACCGGGGAGCTGTTTTTT,CASSKDKTEHTGELFF
.,TRBV7-3,TRBJ2-1,TRBD2,TGTGCCAGCAGCTTAATTAATAGCGGGAGGTCCGAGCAGTTCTTC,CASSLINSGRSEQFF
.,TRBV29-1,TRBJ2-3,TRBD1,TGCAGCGTTATGGGAGGGACAGGGGCGAGCACAGATACGCAGTATTTT,CSVMGGTGASTDTQYF
.,TRBV5-1,TRBJ2-7,TRBD2,TGCGCCAGCAGCTTGGCTAGCGGATCCTACGAGCAGTACTTC,CASSLASGSYEQYF
.,TRBV4-2,TRBJ2-3,TRBD2,TGTGCCAGCAGCCAAGTAATAGCGGGATGGGATACGCAGTATTTT,CASSQVIAGWDTQYF
.,TRBV19,TRBJ2-2,.,TGTGCCAGTAGCTACTTAGGGGGTGACACCGGGGAGCTGTTTTTT,CASSYLGGDTGELFF
.,TRBV5-4,TRBJ1-3,TRBD1,TGTGCCAGCAGCTTCGACAGGGGTGACACCATATATTTT,CASSFDRGDTIYF
few,TRBV5-6,TRBJ1-3,.,TGTGCCAGCACTGGGACACATGTCTCTGGAAACACCATATATTTT,CASTGTHVSGNTIYF
.,TRBV28,TRBJ2-2,.,TGTGCCAGCAGTTTTTCCGGGTTCGCGAACACCGGGGAGCTGTTTTTT,CASSFSGFANTGELFF
.,TRBV6-2/TRBV6-3,TRBJ2-6,.,TGTGCCAGCAGTTTTCGCTCTGGGGCCAACGTCCTGACTTTC,CASSFRSGANVLTF
.,TRBV6-6,TRBJ1-6,TRBD1,TGTGCCAGCAGTGCCCGACAGGGGGCGGGTTCACCCCTCCACTTT,CASSARQGAGSPLHF
.,TRBV5-1,TRBJ2-1,TRBD2,TGCGCCAGCAGTCCGCTAGCGGGAGCTGACGAGCAGTTCTTC,CASSPLAGADEQFF
.,TRBV5-7,TRBJ2-1,.,TGTGCCAGCAGCACCCGACTGGACTACAATGAGCAGTTCTTC,CASSTRLDYNEQFF
few,TRBV7-9,TRBJ2-1,.,TGTGCCAGCAGCCCCCGGGACTCTCCCAATGAGCAGTTCTTC,CASSPRDSPNEQFF
once,TRBV19,TRBJ1-2,TRBD1,TGTGCCAGTAGTATAGGTACCGGGACAGGGGCGAACTATGGCTACACCTTC,CASSIGTGTGANYGYTF
few,TRBV28,TRBJ2-3,.,TGTGCCAGCAGGGGGCTGCGGGATACGCAGTATTTT,CASRGLRDTQYF
.,TRBV11-2,TRBJ2-2,.,TGTGCCAGCAGCCACACTAGCCCCACCGGGGAGCTGTTTTTT,CASSHTSPTGELFF
.,TRBV5-1,TRBJ2-7,.,TGCGCCAGCAGCTTGGAAGGAGGGGAGCAGTACTTC,CASSLEGGEQYF
.,TRBV7-8,TRBJ1-5,.,TGTGCCAGCAGCCCATCCATTTCAGCCCAGCATTTT,CASSPSISAQHF
.,TRBV4-2,TRBJ2-7,TRBD2,TGTGCCAGCAGCCAAGCCTTGGGACTAGCGGGAGTGGGAGAGCAGTACTTC,CASSQALGLAGVGEQYF
.,TRBV3-1/TRBV3-2,TRBJ1-2,.,TGTGCCAGCAGCTCCAGTCTCGGCTACACCTTC,CASSSSLGYTF
.,TRBV6-1,TRBJ2-7,.,TGTGCCAGCAGTGAAGCCGGGTACGAGCAGTACTTC,CASSEAGYEQYF
.,TRBV4-1,TRBJ2-1,.,TGCGCCAGCAGCCAAGTGTCCTTTTCCTACAATGAGCAGTTCTTC,CASSQVSFSYNEQFF
.,TRBV6-7,TRBJ1-5,TRBD1,TGTGCCAGCAGTTACCCGGACAGGGTAAGGTGTCAGCCCCAGCATTTT,CASSYPDRVRCQPQHF